This entry is about one T cell receptor beta chain. Its antigen is not identified. These data come from a study of cytomegalovirus exposure and HLA in healthy donors. Study-level points and caveats: Later analysis associated a missense DCLRE1C variant with TCR beta V- and J-gene trimming. There were some V segments, including TRBV6-2 and TRBV6-3, excluded as indistinguishable.

The CDR3 length is 14 residues. Germline CDR1 is SNHLY and CDR2 is FYNNEI. V gave up 4 bases and J gave up 0 bases, with 7 bases separating them. Use of 60 Vbeta and 13 Jbeta primers characterized the PCR. Sequenced by immunoSEQ multiplex PCR; TCRdb stores in-frame clones only, minus some. Of 150,000 or so clones listed, 64% are singletons. The V gene is TRBV2, the J gene TRBJ1-5; D unresolved. The sequenced sample was PBMCs. The TCR comes from a woman aged 30 to 39 in good health and CMV-seropositive. The CDR3 DNA reads TGTGCCAGCAGTGCAGAACATAGCAATCAGCCCCAGCATTTT. This codes for CASSAEHSNQPQHF. Filled out from reference TRBV2 and TRBJ1-5, the complete variable domain reads EPEVTQTPSHQVTQMGQEVILRCVPISNHLYFYWYRQILGQKVEFLVSFYNNEISEKSEIFDDQFSVERPDGSNFTLKIRSTKLEDSAMYFCASSAEHSNQPQHFGDGTRLSIL.